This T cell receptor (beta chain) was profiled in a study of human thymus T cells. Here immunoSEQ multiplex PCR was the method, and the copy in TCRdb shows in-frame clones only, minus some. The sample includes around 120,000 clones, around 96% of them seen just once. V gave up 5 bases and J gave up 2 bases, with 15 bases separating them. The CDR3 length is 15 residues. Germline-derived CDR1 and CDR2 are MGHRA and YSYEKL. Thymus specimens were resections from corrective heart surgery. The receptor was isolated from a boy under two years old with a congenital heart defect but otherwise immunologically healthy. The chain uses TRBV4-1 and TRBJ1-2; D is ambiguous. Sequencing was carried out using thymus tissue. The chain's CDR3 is CASSSGGELNYGYTF. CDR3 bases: TGCGCCAGCAGCTCAGGCGGAGAGTTAAACTATGGCTACACCTTC.